This is a list of T cell receptor beta chains from one sample in a study of cytomegalovirus exposure and HLA in healthy donors. Generated by immunoSEQ multiplex PCR, the TCRdb table keeps only in-frame clones and is missing some. This table has fewer than 200,000 clones, around 85% appearing once. The sequenced material came from PBMCs. Receptor source: a male donor in good health and CMV-seronegative. Each CDR3 is given with its conserved first and last residue. The D gene is left open where the match is weak. Size is omitted from some rows. Given values are once, few, many or a class for expanded clones.

CDR3 protein: CASSWTQGSGANVLTF
CDR3 DNA: TGTGCCAGCAGTTGGACACAGGGGTCCGGGGCCAACGTCCTGACTTTC
clone size: once
J gene: TRBJ2-6
V gene: TRBV6-6
D gene: TRBD1

CDR3 protein: CATSSGTGRGYTF
CDR3 DNA: TGTGCCACCAGCAGTGGGACAGGGAGAGGCTACACCTTC
clone size: -
J gene: TRBJ1-2
V gene: TRBV15
D gene: TRBD1

CDR3 protein: CASSQDRDRGYTF
CDR3 DNA: TGTGCCAGCAGCCAAGACAGGGATAGAGGCTACACCTTC
clone size: -
J gene: TRBJ1-2
V gene: TRBV11-2
D gene: TRBD1

CDR3 protein: CASSERGSGNTIYF
CDR3 DNA: TGTGCCAGCAGTGAAAGGGGCTCTGGAAACACCATATATTTT
clone size: -
J gene: TRBJ1-3
V gene: TRBV6-1
D gene: -

CDR3 protein: CASRQSIQGTEAFF
CDR3 DNA: TGTGCCAGCAGACAATCGATACAGGGTACTGAAGCTTTCTTT
clone size: few
J gene: TRBJ1-1
V gene: TRBV5-4
D gene: -

CDR3 protein: CASSSESDSNQPQHF
CDR3 DNA: TGTGCCAGCAGCTCCGAAAGCGACAGCAATCAGCCCCAGCATTTT
clone size: -
J gene: TRBJ1-5
V gene: TRBV7-2
D gene: -

CDR3 protein: CASSPARTRAYSQYF
CDR3 DNA: TGTGCCAGCAGCCCCGCCCGGACTAGGGCCTATTCGCAGTATTTT
clone size: -
J gene: TRBJ2-3
V gene: TRBV5-4
D gene: TRBD2

CDR3 protein: CASSGQGLAYGYTF
CDR3 DNA: TGTGCCAGCAGTGGACAGGGCTTGGCCTATGGCTACACCTTC
clone size: -
J gene: TRBJ1-2
V gene: TRBV27
D gene: TRBD1

CDR3 protein: CASSPWGDRGLGGYTF
CDR3 DNA: TGTGCCAGCAGTCCATGGGGCGACAGGGGGCTGGGTGGCTACACCTTC
clone size: -
J gene: TRBJ1-2
V gene: TRBV28
D gene: TRBD1

CDR3 protein: CASSPGLNAEAFF
CDR3 DNA: TGTGCCAGCTCACCTGGCCTTAACGCTGAAGCTTTCTTT
clone size: -
J gene: TRBJ1-1
V gene: TRBV18
D gene: -

CDR3 protein: CASRPLRGRQPQHF
CDR3 DNA: TGTGCCAGCAGGCCATTACGGGGAAGACAGCCCCAGCATTTT
clone size: -
J gene: TRBJ1-5
V gene: TRBV2
D gene: -

CDR3 protein: CASSRGRPQHF
CDR3 DNA: TGTGCCAGTAGTAGGGGCCGGCCCCAGCATTTT
clone size: few
J gene: TRBJ1-5
V gene: TRBV19
D gene: -

CDR3 protein: CASSMRAPSPNQPQHF
CDR3 DNA: TGTGCCAGTAGTATGAGGGCCCCAAGCCCCAATCAGCCCCAGCATTTT
clone size: once
J gene: TRBJ1-5
V gene: TRBV19
D gene: -

CDR3 protein: CASSLYRGLYEQYF
CDR3 DNA: TGTGCCAGCAGCTTGTACAGGGGGCTATACGAGCAGTACTTC
clone size: -
J gene: TRBJ2-7
V gene: TRBV5-5
D gene: TRBD1

CDR3 protein: CASSLAEASPSNKQFF
CDR3 DNA: TGTGCCAGCAGCTTGGCGGAGGCCAGCCCGTCAAATAAGCAGTTCTTC
clone size: -
J gene: TRBJ2-1
V gene: TRBV7-2
D gene: -

CDR3 protein: CAISEGGSSYEQYF
CDR3 DNA: TGTGCCATCAGTGAAGGGGGCAGTTCCTACGAGCAGTACTTC
clone size: -
J gene: TRBJ2-7
V gene: TRBV10-3
D gene: TRBD1

CDR3 protein: CASSGRDFNQPQHF
CDR3 DNA: TGTGCCAGCAGTGGTAGGGACTTCAATCAGCCCCAGCATTTT
clone size: few
J gene: TRBJ1-5
V gene: TRBV2
D gene: -

CDR3 protein: CAESSGGDRIYSGANVLTF
CDR3 DNA: TGTGCAGAAAGCTCCGGGGGGGACAGAATTTACTCTGGGGCCAACGTCCTGACTTTC
clone size: once
J gene: TRBJ2-6
V gene: TRBV19
D gene: -

CDR3 protein: CASSPHAGATEAFF
CDR3 DNA: TGTGCCAGCAGCCCCCATGCAGGGGCAACTGAAGCTTTCTTT
clone size: once
J gene: TRBJ1-1
V gene: TRBV7-2
D gene: -

CDR3 protein: CTSRQGAEETQYF
CDR3 DNA: TGCACCAGCCGACAGGGGGCGGAAGAGACCCAGTACTTC
clone size: -
J gene: TRBJ2-5
V gene: TRBV5-1
D gene: TRBD1

CDR3 protein: CASSQDTGEADTQYF
CDR3 DNA: TGCGCCAGCAGCCAAGATACAGGGGAAGCAGATACGCAGTATTTT
clone size: once
J gene: TRBJ2-3
V gene: TRBV4-3
D gene: TRBD1

CDR3 protein: CASSYSREQYF
CDR3 DNA: TGTGCCAGCAGTTACTCGAGAGAGCAGTACTTC
clone size: -
J gene: TRBJ2-7
V gene: TRBV6-6
D gene: -

CDR3 protein: CASSLATYEQYF
CDR3 DNA: TGTGCCAGCAGCTTAGCCACCTACGAGCAGTACTTC
clone size: -
J gene: TRBJ2-7
V gene: TRBV7-9
D gene: -

CDR3 protein: CASSAQGAWQPQHF
CDR3 DNA: TGTGCCAGCAGTGCACAGGGGGCCTGGCAGCCCCAGCATTTT
clone size: once
J gene: TRBJ1-5
V gene: TRBV6-1
D gene: TRBD1

CDR3 protein: CASSAPGGGADTQYF
CDR3 DNA: TGTGCCAGCAGCGCCCCCGGTGGGGGCGCAGATACGCAGTATTTT
clone size: -
J gene: TRBJ2-3
V gene: TRBV9
D gene: -

CDR3 protein: CASSYDGAGETQYF
CDR3 DNA: TGTGCCAGCAGCTACGATGGGGCGGGGGAGACCCAGTACTTC
clone size: few
J gene: TRBJ2-5
V gene: TRBV7-9
D gene: -

CDR3 protein: CASSQVPPAGGGDTQYF
CDR3 DNA: TGTGCCAGCAGCCAAGTGCCCCCAGCGGGGGGGGGAGATACGCAGTATTTT
clone size: once
J gene: TRBJ2-3
V gene: TRBV14
D gene: TRBD2

CDR3 protein: CSAGFSYNEQFF
CDR3 DNA: TGCAGCGCAGGGTTCTCCTACAATGAGCAGTTCTTC
clone size: -
J gene: TRBJ2-1
V gene: TRBV29-1
D gene: -

CDR3 protein: CASSFGQINNSPLHF
CDR3 DNA: TGTGCCAGCAGCTTCGGACAGATTAATAATTCACCCCTCCACTTT
clone size: few
J gene: TRBJ1-6
V gene: TRBV5-4
D gene: -

CDR3 protein: CASSGRLAGANTGELFF
CDR3 DNA: TGTGCCAGCAGTGGGAGACTAGCGGGGGCGAACACCGGGGAGCTGTTTTTT
clone size: -
J gene: TRBJ2-2
V gene: TRBV2
D gene: TRBD2

CDR3 protein: CASSQGQDNLYGYTF
CDR3 DNA: TGCGCCAGCAGCCAAGGACAGGACAACCTCTATGGCTACACCTTC
clone size: few
J gene: TRBJ1-2
V gene: TRBV4-1
D gene: -

CDR3 protein: CASSIEGERYGYTF
CDR3 DNA: TGTGCCAGTAGTATTGAAGGGGAACGGTATGGCTACACCTTC
clone size: once
J gene: TRBJ1-2
V gene: TRBV19
D gene: -

CDR3 protein: CASSCKRGTVSNQPQHF
CDR3 DNA: TGCGCCAGCAGTTGTAAACGCGGGACAGTCTCTAATCAGCCCCAGCATTTT
clone size: -
J gene: TRBJ1-5
V gene: TRBV10-1
D gene: TRBD1

CDR3 protein: CASSVAGGHRSQETQYF
CDR3 DNA: TGTGCCAGCAGCGTCGCCGGGGGTCACAGGAGCCAAGAGACCCAGTACTTC
clone size: -
J gene: TRBJ2-5
V gene: TRBV9
D gene: -

CDR3 protein: CASSLVAGVVDYGYTF
CDR3 DNA: TGCGCCAGCAGCTTGGTGGCGGGGGTGGTCGACTATGGCTACACCTTC
clone size: -
J gene: TRBJ1-2
V gene: TRBV5-1
D gene: -

CDR3 protein: CASSLPRTNTGELFF
CDR3 DNA: TGTGCCAGCAGTCTCCCCAGGACGAACACCGGGGAGCTGTTTTTT
clone size: -
J gene: TRBJ2-2
V gene: TRBV6-1
D gene: -

CDR3 protein: CASSFGITGYYGYTF
CDR3 DNA: TGTGCCAGCAGCTTTGGTATAACAGGGTACTATGGCTACACCTTC
clone size: -
J gene: TRBJ1-2
V gene: TRBV7-2
D gene: -